This TCR beta chain was retrieved from a study of CD8 T cells in ankylosing spondylitis. Overall study results and limits: A number of the motif variants had already been described in reactive arthritis synovial fluid and blood. Reported data indicate significant enrichment of disease-linked clones within matched ankylosing spondylitis synovial fluid.

This clonotype was recorded many times. Its target is not known. The CDR3 contains 16 residues. Per the germline V gene, CDR1 is SGHTA and CDR2 is FQGTGA. Trimming shortened V by 5 bases and J by 2 bases, and 15 bases separated the two germline ends. Making the TCR beta libraries involved quantitative 5'-RACE with molecular barcodes. TCRdb independently ran MiXCR on the 5' RACE reads; one entry per CDR3 protein. The table includes a few hundred thousand distinct CDR3 sequences, around a tenth detected once. The chain recombines TRBV7-3 with TRBJ2-2; no definite D call. The sample comprised blood, either unsorted or a sorted T cell fraction (not recorded which). This receptor was taken from a female donor with ankylosing spondylitis or in good health (not recorded which). The CDR3 DNA reads as TGTGCCAGCAGCCCGGGTGGGCAGAGAAACACCGGGGAGCTGTTTTTT. Translation: CASSPGGQRNTGELFF. The full variable domain, rest sourced from reference TRBV7-3 and TRBJ2-2, is GAGVSQTPSNKVTEKGKYVELRCDPISGHTALYWYRQSLGQGPEFLIYFQGTGAADDSGLPNDRFFAVRPEGSVSTLKIQRTERGDSAVYLCASSPGGQRNTGELFFGEGSRLTVL.